This T cell receptor (beta chain) derives from a study of cytomegalovirus exposure and HLA in healthy donors. The overall study: Among the approximately 400 donors who were genotyped, about 86% fell in the genetic ancestry cluster that is associated with self-reported Caucasian donors. Broader study findings: Certain indistinguishable V segments, among them TRBV6-2 and TRBV6-3, were excluded.

J was trimmed by 7 bases and V by 1 base; bases with no gene match: 14. There are 18 residues in the CDR3. CDR1 is SGHAT, CDR2 FQNNGV, per germline. The PCR ran on 60 Vbeta and 13 Jbeta primers. The data were produced by immunoSEQ multiplex PCR, yet TCRdb's version contains in-frame clones alone and is incomplete. The repertoire has 100,000 or so clones, around four fifths of them found once; the top ten carry roughly 9.2%. This clone was recorded only once. The antigen is not known. The clonotype originates from a middle-aged woman in good health and CMV-seropositive. The chain recombines TRBV11-2 with TRBJ1-2; 11 positions match TRBD1. The sequencing input was PBMCs. CDR3 nucleotide sequence: TGTGCCAGCAGCTTAGCGCCGCAGTTGGGACAGGGGGTGGGTGGCTACACCTTC. This translates into CASSLAPQLGQGVGGYTF. Using reference TRBV11-2 and TRBJ1-2 for the parts outside the CDR3, the full variable domain is EAGVAQSPRYKIIEKRQSVAFWCNPISGHATLYWYQQILGQGPKLLIQFQNNGVVDDSQLPKDRFSAERLKGVDSTLKIQPAKLEDSAVYLCASSLAPQLGQGVGGYTFGSGTRLTVV.